The T cell receptor (beta chain) under discussion was sequenced for a study of control samples from healthy donors and cancer patients. V was clipped by 4 bases and J by 1 base; unmatched bases: 4. The germline V gene encodes CDR1 GTSNPN and CDR2 SVGIG (reference sequence). There are 14 residues in the CDR3. Repertoires were generated with immunoSEQ multiplex PCR, while TCRdb's copy carries only in-frame clones and drops some. This table holds over 45,000 clones, around nine tenths found once. V gene TRBV30 combines with J gene TRBJ1-1; 9 nucleotides agree with TRBD1. The sequencing input was PBMCs. The origin of this receptor is a man aged 30 to 39 with colorectal cancer. The CDR3 loop reads CAWNRGPRNTEAFF. The CDR3, as DNA: TGTGCCTGGAACAGGGGGCCTAGGAACACTGAAGCTTTCTTT.